The entry that follows covers one T cell receptor (beta chain) sequence. Study processing details: It was from reference gene primer amplification that nucleated cell counts were estimated. The method was immunoSEQ multiplex PCR; TCRdb's version includes in-frame clones alone and lacks a portion of them. V, J and clone size are those of that table, while D and trimming were read from the DNA. The sample carries about 180,000 clones, around 89% recorded once. The junction had 4 bases not matched to a gene; V was cut back by 3 bases and J by 7 bases. Germline values: CDR1 MNHNS, CDR2 SASEGT. The CDR3 consists of 13 residues. These data come from a study of blood T cell repertoires in COVID-19. Study as a whole: The United States, Italy and Spain were the sources of the acute and convalescent COVID-19 samples. In each case, the material was cDNA or gDNA derived from T cells, B-cell-depleted T cells, or PBMCs.

The specimen was peripheral blood. The TCR sequence derives from a woman aged 25 to 39 with acute or convalescent COVID-19. The V gene is TRBV6-1, the J gene TRBJ1-2; 8 nucleotides agree with TRBD1. CDR3 nucleotides: TGTGCCAGCAGTGACCGACAGGGGTCTGGCTACACCTTC. Translated, it gives CASSDRQGSGYTF.